The source of this TCR beta chain is a study of T cells expressing NK-cell markers. Study-wide background: Source material for TCR beta repertoires consisted of sorted CD3+CD56+NKG2C+, CD3+CD56+NKG2C- and CD3+CD56-NKG2C+ T cells. Seven donors tested HCMV-seropositive and one tested seronegative among the eight sequenced. Study-level points and caveats: In about six donors, dominant NKG2C+ clonotypes were roughly 1.0-8% of CD8+ T cells. Similarly, these clonotypes led the CD3+CD56-NKG2C+ fraction as well in four donors.

This CDR3 comprises 16 residues. Germline V gene data show CDR1 as LNHDA and CDR2 as SQIVND (reference sequence). TCRdb processed the 5' RACE reads again and assigns one entry to each CDR3 protein, with no DNA. In all, the sample yields about 180,000 distinct CDR3 sequences. With regard to this clonotype: The antigen is undetermined.

The genes are TRBV19 and TRBJ2-2; TCRdb picks TRBD1, but there is no DNA to check that call. The sequence derives from a man between 18 and 69 years old in good health. The sequencing sample was made of blood T cells: a sorted CD56 or NKG2C T cell subset, CD4+ or CD8+ T cells, or bulk PBMC T cells (not recorded which). Here the CDR3 reads CASSPVQDRGTGELFF.